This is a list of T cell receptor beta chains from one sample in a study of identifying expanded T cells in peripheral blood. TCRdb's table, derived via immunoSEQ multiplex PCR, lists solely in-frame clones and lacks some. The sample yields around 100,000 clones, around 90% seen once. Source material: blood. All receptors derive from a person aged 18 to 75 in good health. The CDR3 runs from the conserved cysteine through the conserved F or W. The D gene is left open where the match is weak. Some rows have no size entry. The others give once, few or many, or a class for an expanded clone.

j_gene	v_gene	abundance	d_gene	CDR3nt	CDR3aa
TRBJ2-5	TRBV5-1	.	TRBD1	TGCGCCAGCAGGACAGGGGGATTCCAAGAGACCCAGTACTTC	CASRTGGFQETQYF
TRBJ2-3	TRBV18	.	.	TGTGCCAGCCGTAGCTCTGATACGCAGTATTTT	CASRSSDTQYF
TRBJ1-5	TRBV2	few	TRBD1	TGTGCCAGCACCGGACAGGGGAATCAGCCCCAGCATTTT	CASTGQGNQPQHF
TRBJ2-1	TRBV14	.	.	TGTGCCAGCAGCCAATCACCATTACATGAGCAGTTCTTC	CASSQSPLHEQFF
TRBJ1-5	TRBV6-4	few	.	TGTGCCAGCATGCGAGGGTCTAGCAATCAGCCCCAGCATTTT	CASMRGSSNQPQHF
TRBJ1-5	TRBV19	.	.	TGTGCCAGTACAACGTGGGCCTCTAGCAATCAGCCCCAGCATTTT	CASTTWASSNQPQHF
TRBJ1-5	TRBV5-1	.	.	TGCGCCAGCAGCTTGGGCGACAGCATTGGTTTAACGCAGCCCCAGCATTTT	CASSLGDSIGLTQPQHF
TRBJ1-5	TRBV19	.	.	TGTGCCAGTAGTAACCGCGGGGGGAGAAATCAGCCCCAGCATTTT	CASSNRGGRNQPQHF
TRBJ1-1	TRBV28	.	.	TGTGCCAGCAGTTCTCGGACACTGAACACTGAAGCTTTCTTT	CASSSRTLNTEAFF
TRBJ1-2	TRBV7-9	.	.	TGTGCCAGCAGCTTAGCCGCAGAAGACCGCGGGGGCTACACCTTC	CASSLAAEDRGGYTF
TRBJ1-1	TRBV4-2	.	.	TGTGCCAGCAGCCAAGGATCAGTCGGGAACACTGAAGCTTTCTTT	CASSQGSVGNTEAFF
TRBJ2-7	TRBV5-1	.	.	TGCGCCAGCAGCCCGACAGGATACGAGCAGTACTTC	CASSPTGYEQYF
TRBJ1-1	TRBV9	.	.	TGTGCCAGCAGCCCGGAGGGCTTTCCGGACACTGAAGCTTTCTTT	CASSPEGFPDTEAFF
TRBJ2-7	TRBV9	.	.	TGTGCCAGCAGCCCTTCGGACCGGGGCGAGCAGTACTTC	CASSPSDRGEQYF